Shown below are 7 T cell receptor beta chains from a single sample sequenced in a study of T cell responses to AZD1222 COVID-19 vaccine. The repertoire was sequenced with immunoSEQ multiplex PCR; TCRdb's copy has only in-frame clones and lacks some. The sample consists of roughly 150,000 clones, under 90% of them appearing once. Sequencing was performed on peripheral blood, taken 28 days after the second AZD1222 dose. The origin of the receptors is an adult who received the AZD1222 COVID-19 vaccine.

The rearrangement joins TRBV6-5 to TRBJ1-6, with unresolved D. The CDR3 has 13 residues. Germline assignment: CDR1 MNHEY and CDR2 SVGAGI. The V end was cut by 6 bases, the J end by 8 bases, with 11 bases between. The CDR3 coding sequence is TGTGCCAGCAGGAAGCTAGTTGATTCACCCCTCCACTTT. Amino acid sequence: CASRKLVDSPLHF.

V and J are TRBV28 and TRBJ2-2; TRBD1 agrees at 8 bases. Trimming cost V 4 bases and J 6 bases; bases outside gene matches: 10. Germline CDR1 reads MDHEN; CDR2 reads SYDVKM. The CDR3 contains 16 residues. In nucleotides, the CDR3 is TGTGCCAGCAGTTCGATTCCAGGGGGCGCCTCCGGGGAGCTGTTTTTT. It specifies CASSSIPGGASGELFF.

The chain carries TRBV10-2 and TRBJ2-3, with D uncertain. Deletions cut 6 bases from V and 4 bases from J, with 11 bases between. This CDR3 has 13 residues. The germline V gene encodes CDR1 WSHSY and CDR2 SAAADI. The CDR3 DNA is TGCGCCAGCAGGGGCCCTGGGGCAGATACGCAGTATTTT. The encoded protein is CASRGPGADTQYF.

The chain has TRBV27 and TRBJ1-3, with D hard to call. Germline loops: CDR1 MNHEY, CDR2 SMNVEV (reference sequence). Between the trimmed V and J ends, which lost 4 bases and 1 base, there was a span of 14 bases. The CDR3 length is 16 residues. As DNA, the CDR3 is TGTGCCAGCAGTTACACACAGCCGGGATCTGGAAACACCATATATTTT. Translation gives CASSYTQPGSGNTIYF.

The count of this clone is one. V gene TRBV5-1 combines with J gene TRBJ2-1, with a weak D call TRBD1 (5 bases). Trimming left V 2 bases short and J 6 bases short, with 15 bases between. Germline CDR1 reads SGHRS; CDR2 reads YFSETQ. CDR3 length: 15 residues. CDR3 sequence: CASSFGQGSSNEQFF. CDR3 DNA sequence: TGCGCCAGCAGCTTCGGTCAGGGAAGTTCCAATGAGCAGTTCTTC.

This chain connects TRBV2 to TRBJ1-6, with D maybe TRBD1 (5 bases). V was shortened by 9 bases and J by 9 bases, with 9 bases between the two germline ends. CDR3 length: 11 amino acids. Germline loops: CDR1 SNHLY, CDR2 FYNNEI. CDR3 residues: CASNGGSPLHF. DNA of the CDR3: TGTGCCAGTAACGGGGGTTCACCCCTCCACTTT.

The chain joins TRBV5-1 to TRBJ1-1; unclear D gene. Trimming removed 0 bases from V and 4 bases from J, with 10 bases in between. The CDR3 contains 14 residues. Germline V gene data show CDR1 as SGHRS and CDR2 as YFSETQ. In nucleotides, the CDR3 is TGCGCCAGCAGCTTGGGGGTGGAGGGCACTGAAGCTTTCTTT. The encoded protein is CASSLGVEGTEAFF.